This TCR beta chain was sequenced in a study of cytomegalovirus exposure and HLA in healthy donors. Study-level findings and limits: It was approximately 150 TCR beta chains that were listed as cytomegalovirus-associated.

Germline V lookup: CDR1 SEHNR, CDR2 FQNEAQ (reference sequence). The CDR3 covers 15 residues. PCR used 60 Vbeta primers and 13 Jbeta primers. The repertoire was sequenced with immunoSEQ multiplex PCR; TCRdb's copy has only in-frame clones and lacks some. The sample contains 150,000 to 200,000 clones, around 80% of which appear only once. In the case of this clone: The antigen remains unidentified. An end of the junction differs from the germline gene, which may be a read error.

Input material: PBMCs. The sequence was collected from a woman aged 50 to 60 in good health and CMV-seronegative. The chain uses TRBV7-9 and TRBJ1-5; no clear D. The CDR3 sequence is CSSSRSGGGGQPQHF. The CDR3 DNA reads TGTTCCAGCAGCCGGTCGGGAGGAGGAGGTCAGCCCCAGCATTTT.